This entry describes one T cell receptor beta chain. Method: immunoSEQ multiplex PCR; TCRdb's copy keeps in-frame clones and lacks some. This repertoire shows around 41,000 clones, around four fifths found once; its top ten account for 20% to 25%. The sample originates from a study of control samples from healthy donors and cancer patients. Per the germline V gene, CDR1 is SQVTM and CDR2 is ANQGSEA. V was clipped by 5 bases and J by 8 bases; unmatched bases: 10. There are 14 residues in the CDR3. This sequence originates from a woman in her fifties or sixties with lung cancer. The chain combines TRBV29-1 with TRBJ2-2, with 8 bases lining up with TRBD1. Sequencing was carried out using PBMCs. The CDR3 loop reads CSVHPRTGTGELFF. The CDR3 DNA sequence: TGCAGCGTTCACCCAAGGACAGGGACTGGGGAGCTGTTTTTT.